This T cell receptor beta chain was sequenced for a study of blood T cell repertoires in COVID-19. The wider study: Italy, Spain and the United States were the sources of the convalescent and acute COVID-19 samples.

In the original processing: It was from reference gene primer amplification that nucleated cell counts were estimated. The repertoire was sequenced with immunoSEQ multiplex PCR; TCRdb's copy has only in-frame clones and lacks some. V, J and clone size reflect that table, while D and trimming were determined from the DNA. Here the sample spans roughly 160,000 clones, around nine tenths being singletons. The CDR3 spans 15 residues. The V and J ends lost 1 base and 3 bases respectively, with 10 bases between them. CDR1 LGHDT and CDR2 YNNKEL come from the germline V gene (reference sequence). The TCR was taken from a woman in her 70s with COVID-19, enrolled during active disease. V usage is TRBV3-1 (or the pseudogene TRBV3-2) and J usage is TRBJ1-3; D perhaps matches TRBD1 (6 bases). Material: peripheral blood. The CDR3 bases are TGTGCCAGCAGCCAAGTCAGGGGCCTTGGAAACACCATATATTTT. It codes for CASSQVRGLGNTIYF.